This T cell receptor (beta chain) was captured in a study of a mutant IDH1 vaccine in newly diagnosed glioma. Study information: The patients received vaccinations eight times, in weeks 1, 3, 5, 7, 11, 15, 19 and 23. Vaccination followed radiotherapy alone by 4-6 weeks, or accompanied temozolomide cycles.

Profiled with immunoSEQ multiplex PCR; TCRdb holds only in-frame clones, not every one. The data hold about 38,000 clones, with 80% to 90% observed a single time. A word on this clone: Its antigen is unknown.

Time point of the sample: week 23, last vaccination. A single vaccine dose contained 300 ug of mutant IDH1 20-mer peptide, and topical imiquimod was used with it. The material was PBMCs, obtained from a glioma patient whose treatment included an IDH1 peptide vaccine. The receptor comes from a man between 40 and 49 years old with glioma.

CDR3 in DNA: TGTGCCACCAGCAGATCGGACAGTCATGGCATATATTTT. Translated: CATSRSDSHGIYF. The genes are TRBV15 and TRBJ1-3; D is possibly TRBD1 (6 bases). CDR3 length: 13 residues. The V gene's germline CDR1 is LNHNV and CDR2 YYDKDF (reference sequence). Trimming shortened V by 2 bases and J by 12 bases, and 14 bases separated the two germline ends.